The T cell receptor (beta chain) under discussion was sequenced for a study of cytotoxic CD8 clonotypes in ibrutinib-treated CLL. Only in-frame clones appear in the TCRdb table, and some are missing; sequencing was by immunoSEQ multiplex PCR. The repertoire holds some 200,000 clones, with approximately 68% as singletons. The CDR3 has 14 amino acids. V was trimmed by 7 bases and J by 3 bases, leaving 15 bases between them. Germline values: CDR1 SGHTA, CDR2 FQGNSA. The chain couples TRBV7-2 to TRBJ1-1; D remains ambiguous. This TCR derives from a human donor with chronic lymphocytic leukemia. The sample here was PBMCs, taken after 24 months of ibrutinib treatment. The CDR3 sequence: CASNNRRMDTEAFF. CDR3 DNA sequence: TGTGCCAGCAACAACAGACGAATGGACACTGAAGCTTTCTTT.